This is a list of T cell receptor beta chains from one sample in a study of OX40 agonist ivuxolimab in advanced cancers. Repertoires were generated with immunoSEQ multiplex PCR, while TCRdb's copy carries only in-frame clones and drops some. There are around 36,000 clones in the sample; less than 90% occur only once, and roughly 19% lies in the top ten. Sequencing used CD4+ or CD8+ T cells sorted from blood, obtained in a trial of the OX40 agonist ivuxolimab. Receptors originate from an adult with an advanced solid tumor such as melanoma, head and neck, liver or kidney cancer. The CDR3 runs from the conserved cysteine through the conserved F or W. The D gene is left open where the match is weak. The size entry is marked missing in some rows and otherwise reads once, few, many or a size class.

CSGRTGNIEQFF	TGCAGCGGGAGGACAGGGAATATTGAGCAGTTCTTC	12	TRBJ2-1	TRBD1	TRBV29-1	-
CASSLAGRGYTEAFF	TGTGCCAGCAGCTTGGCCGGCAGGGGATACACTGAAGCTTTCTTT	15	TRBJ1-1	-	TRBV5-8	once
CASSPAQETQYF	TGTGCCAGCTCACCGGCCCAAGAGACCCAGTACTTC	12	TRBJ2-5	-	TRBV18	-
CASSTQPTGVYGYTF	TGTGCCAGCAGTACACAACCGACAGGGGTCTATGGCTACACCTTC	15	TRBJ1-2	TRBD1	TRBV2	-
CATIGADPSYEQYF	TGTGCCACCATCGGGGCCGACCCCTCCTACGAGCAGTACTTC	14	TRBJ2-7	-	TRBV27	-
CASSEKGGYNSPLHF	TGTGCCAGCAGTGAGAAAGGGGGGTATAATTCACCCCTCCACTTT	15	TRBJ1-6	-	TRBV6-6	-
CASSFGSNQPQHF	TGTGCCAGTAGTTTTGGCAGCAATCAGCCCCAGCATTTT	13	TRBJ1-5	-	TRBV19	-
CASSIGPQGGTEAFF	TGTGCCAGTAGTATCGGGCCCCAAGGAGGGACTGAAGCTTTCTTT	15	TRBJ1-1	-	TRBV19	-
CASSLAQGIEAFF	TGTGCCAGCAGCTTAGCGCAGGGGATTGAAGCTTTCTTT	13	TRBJ1-1	-	TRBV7-9	few
CASSDPLDRSGLYQPQHF	TGTGCCAGCAGTGACCCCTTGGATCGGAGTGGTCTGTATCAGCCCCAGCATTTT	18	TRBJ1-5	-	TRBV2	once
CASSVAEVAGGITDTQYF	TGTGCCAGCAGCGTAGCTGAGGTAGCGGGGGGTATCACAGATACGCAGTATTTT	18	TRBJ2-3	TRBD2	TRBV9	-
CSVVEATF	TGCAGCGTTGTCGAGGCCACCTTC	8	TRBJ1-2	-	TRBV29-1	-
CASSLLRTSGGSDTQYF	TGTGCCAGCAGTCTCCTAAGGACTAGCGGGGGCTCAGATACGCAGTATTTT	17	TRBJ2-3	TRBD2	TRBV27	-
CASSLGSEAYEQYF	TGTGCCAGCAGCTTAGGTAGCGAGGCCTACGAGCAGTACTTC	14	TRBJ2-7	-	TRBV7-2	-
CASSEGLGVFTGELFF	TGTGCCAGCAGTGAAGGGCTAGGGGTTTTCACCGGGGAGCTGTTTTTT	16	TRBJ2-2	-	TRBV2	-
CASSLRAQGISGNTIYF	TGTGCCAGCAGTCTTCGTGCCCAAGGGATCTCTGGAAACACCATATATTTT	17	TRBJ1-3	-	TRBV28	-
CASSLALAGQGETQYF	TGTGCCAGCAGCTTAGCCCTAGCGGGGCAGGGGGAGACCCAGTACTTC	16	TRBJ2-5	TRBD2	TRBV7-2	-
CASSQTLGPPTEAFF	TGCGCCAGCAGCCAAACCCTGGGACCGCCGACTGAAGCTTTCTTT	15	TRBJ1-1	-	TRBV4-1	few
CASSIPLTGELFF	TGTGCCAGCAGTATCCCTCTCACCGGGGAGCTGTTTTTT	13	TRBJ2-2	-	TRBV27	-
CASSKNTGTSPWNEQFF	TGCGCCAGCAGCAAGAACACGGGGACTAGCCCATGGAATGAGCAGTTCTTC	17	TRBJ2-1	TRBD2	TRBV4-1	-
CASSPGGGSTDTQYF	TGTGCCAGCAGCCCCGGCGGGGGGTCTACAGATACGCAGTATTTT	15	TRBJ2-3	TRBD2	TRBV9	-
CASSRLLAGVDNEQFF	TGTGCCAGCAGCCGATTACTAGCGGGGGTCGACAATGAGCAGTTCTTC	16	TRBJ2-1	TRBD2	TRBV9	-
CASADFDIGDNEQFF	TGCGCCAGCGCCGACTTCGACATCGGGGACAATGAGCAGTTCTTC	15	TRBJ2-1	-	TRBV4-1	-
CARDRGNVGAFF	TGTGCCAGGGACAGGGGAAACGTTGGGGCTTTCTTT	12	TRBJ1-1	-	TRBV21-1	-
CASSTSGYEQYF	TGTGCCAGCAGCACATCAGGCTACGAGCAGTACTTC	12	TRBJ2-7	-	TRBV5-4	-
CASSQGSGGYTGELFF	TGCGCCAGCAGCCAGGGTTCGGGCGGTTACACCGGGGAGCTGTTTTTT	16	TRBJ2-2	-	TRBV4-3	-
CASSLGQALRGYTF	TGTGCCAGCAGCCTGGGACAGGCTCTTCGAGGCTACACCTTC	14	TRBJ1-2	TRBD1	TRBV7-9	-
CASSEALARGGNTIYF	TGTGCCAGCAGTGAAGCCCTAGCCCGGGGCGGAAACACCATATATTTT	16	TRBJ1-3	-	TRBV6-1	-
CASSQKGAGPDTQYF	TGTGCCAGCAGCCAAAAGGGGGCAGGGCCAGATACGCAGTATTTT	15	TRBJ2-3	TRBD1	TRBV4-1	few
CASSRDYSNQPQHF	TGTGCCAGCAGTCGTGACTATAGCAATCAGCCCCAGCATTTT	14	TRBJ1-5	-	TRBV6-5	-
CASSKGRANSPLHF	TGTGCCAGCAGCAAGGGCAGGGCAAATTCACCCCTCCACTTT	14	TRBJ1-6	-	TRBV21-1	-
CASREGGTTDTQYF	TGTGCCAGTCGCGAAGGCGGAACCACAGATACGCAGTATTTT	14	TRBJ2-3	-	TRBV19	-
CASSDRGLAGNKFF	TGTGCCAGCAGCGATAGGGGTCTAGCGGGGAATAAGTTCTTC	14	TRBJ2-1	TRBD2	TRBV7-6	-
CASSSSGTYEQYF	TGTGCCAGCAGCTCTAGCGGAACCTACGAGCAGTACTTC	13	TRBJ2-7	TRBD2	TRBV11-2	once
CASSWDSNTEAFF	TGTGCCAGCAGTTGGGACTCGAACACTGAAGCTTTCTTT	13	TRBJ1-1	-	TRBV7-3	-
CASMGLLAQYF	TGTGCCAGTATGGGACTCTTGGCGCAGTATTTT	11	TRBJ2-3	-	TRBV19	-
CASSFLLAGGHEQFF	TGCGCCAGCAGCTTTCTTCTAGCGGGGGGGCATGAGCAGTTCTTC	15	TRBJ2-1	TRBD2	TRBV5-1	-
CASSEGSSYSNQPQHF	TGTGCCAGCAGTGAAGGGTCCAGCTATAGCAATCAGCCCCAGCATTTT	16	TRBJ1-5	-	TRBV25-1	-
CASSSSGTHEMIYNEQFF	TGTGCCAGTAGTAGTTCCGGGACCCACGAGATGATCTACAATGAGCAGTTCTTC	18	TRBJ2-1	-	TRBV19	-
CARDGEVSGYGYTF	TGTGCCAGAGATGGGGAGGTCTCTGGCTATGGCTACACCTTC	14	TRBJ1-2	-	TRBV5-6	-
CASSPGGPGETQYF	TGTGCCAGCAGCCCAGGGGGTCCGGGGGAGACCCAGTACTTC	14	TRBJ2-5	TRBD1	TRBV7-2	-
CASSWGTGNTYEQYF	TGTGCCAGCAGCTGGGGGACAGGCAACACCTACGAGCAGTACTTC	15	TRBJ2-7	TRBD1	TRBV5-4	-
CASSQGTGKGGYTF	TGCGCCAGCAGCCAGGGGACAGGGAAGGGTGGCTACACCTTC	14	TRBJ1-2	TRBD1	TRBV4-1	large
CASMVAGYNEQFF	TGTGCCAGCATGGTAGCGGGATACAATGAGCAGTTCTTC	13	TRBJ2-1	TRBD2	TRBV27	-
CASSLWQGPYEQYF	TGTGCCAGCAGCTTGTGGCAGGGTCCCTACGAGCAGTACTTC	14	TRBJ2-7	-	TRBV5-5	-
CASSGTGGFGETQYF	TGTGCCAGCAGCGGGACAGGGGGCTTTGGAGAGACCCAGTACTTC	15	TRBJ2-5	TRBD1	TRBV9	-
CASSSGGQAYGYTF	TGCGCCAGCAGCTCAGGGGGCCAGGCCTATGGCTACACCTTC	14	TRBJ1-2	TRBD1	TRBV5-1	-
CASSVDPTSVFYNEQFF	TGTGCCAGCAGCGTAGATCCCACTAGCGTTTTCTACAATGAGCAGTTCTTC	17	TRBJ2-1	TRBD2	TRBV9	-
CASSEAITDTPYSNQPQHF	TGCGCCAGCAGTGAGGCGATAACGGATACCCCTTATAGCAATCAGCCCCAGCATTTT	19	TRBJ1-5	-	TRBV10-2	once
CASSVTGVENYGYTF	TGTGCCAGTAGTGTTACAGGGGTCGAAAACTATGGCTACACCTTC	15	TRBJ1-2	TRBD1	TRBV19	-
CASSFGGGRGVNTEAFF	TGTGCCAGCAGCTTTGGGGGAGGGAGGGGAGTGAACACTGAAGCTTTCTTT	17	TRBJ1-1	-	TRBV13	-
CASRGTGGAYTEAFF	TGTGCCAGCAGAGGGACAGGGGGCGCGTACACTGAAGCTTTCTTT	15	TRBJ1-1	TRBD1	TRBV7-9	-
CASSSPVNEKLFF	TGTGCCAGCAGCTCCCCCGTCAATGAAAAACTGTTTTTT	13	TRBJ1-4	-	TRBV11-2	-
CASKTRVDTQYF	TGTGCCAGCAAAACCCGAGTTGATACGCAGTATTTT	12	TRBJ2-3	-	TRBV27	-
CASSQDTVSNYGYTF	TGCGCCAGCAGCCAAGATACCGTTTCTAACTATGGCTACACCTTC	15	TRBJ1-2	-	TRBV4-3	-
CAWTQSSGNTIYF	TGTGCCTGGACCCAGAGCTCTGGAAACACCATATATTTT	13	TRBJ1-3	-	TRBV30	-
CASSEPGGELFF	TGCGCCAGCAGTGAGCCAGGAGGGGAGCTGTTTTTT	12	TRBJ2-2	-	TRBV10-2	-
CASSQTYRLTELPDEQYF	TGTGCCAGCAGTCAAACATACCGCCTAACGGAACTACCAGACGAGCAGTACTTC	18	TRBJ2-7	-	TRBV27	few
CASSSMGGLGNQPQHF	TGTGCCAGCAGCTCAATGGGGGGGCTAGGTAATCAGCCCCAGCATTTT	16	TRBJ1-5	-	TRBV27	-